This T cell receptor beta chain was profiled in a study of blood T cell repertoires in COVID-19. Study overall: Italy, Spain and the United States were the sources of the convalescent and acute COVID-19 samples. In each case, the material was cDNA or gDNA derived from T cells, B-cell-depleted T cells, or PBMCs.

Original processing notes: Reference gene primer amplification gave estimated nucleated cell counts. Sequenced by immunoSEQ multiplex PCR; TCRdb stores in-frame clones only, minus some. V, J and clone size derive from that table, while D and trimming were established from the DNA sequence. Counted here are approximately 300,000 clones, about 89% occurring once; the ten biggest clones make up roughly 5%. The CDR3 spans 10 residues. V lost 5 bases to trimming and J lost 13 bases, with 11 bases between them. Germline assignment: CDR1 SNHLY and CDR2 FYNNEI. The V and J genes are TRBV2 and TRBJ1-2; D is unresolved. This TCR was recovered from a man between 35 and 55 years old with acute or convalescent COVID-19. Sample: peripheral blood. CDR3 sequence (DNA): TGTGCCAGCAGTCGACGCCGGGTCACCTTC. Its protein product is CASSRRRVTF.